This entry is about one TCR beta chain. Its antigen remains undetermined. No base-level quality is on record; no much larger clone is a single base apart. This entry is derived from a study of regulatory T cells in long-lasting Graves disease (dated by TCRdb to 2020 to 2023). About the study as a whole: Patients with newly diagnosed Graves' disease had been on antithyroid drugs for under 3 months. This study used TCR sequencing and RNA sequencing of peripheral blood to compare persistent Graves' disease patients against newly diagnosed Graves' disease patients. The study was registered as a clinical trial and conducted in China. TCR sequencing covered some 13 persistent and 20 or so newly diagnosed Graves' disease patients, some 35 samples in total. Findings and caveats that apply to the study as a whole: Persistent Graves' disease patients showed lower TCR Shannon entropy and fewer highly expanded clones than newly diagnosed patients, suggesting clonal expansion. Persistent disease showed preferential use of TRBV28, TRBJ1-2 and TRBJ2-5, whereas newly diagnosed disease favored TRBV20-1 and TRBJ2-1. Patients with persistent disease shared more public clonotypes (about 2,900) than newly diagnosed patients did (approximately 1,000). Peripheral blood alone was examined, since thyroid tissue, which constituted the primary lesion, could not be accessed. Sequencing and analysis were restricted to the TCR beta chain. As a limitation, the authors acknowledged that the small sample size may reduce accuracy.

The library was prepared using multiplex PCR. TCRdb records Illumina HiSeq 4000 as the sequencer. TCR beta libraries were built with iRepertoire HTBI primers and Arm-PCR amplification of CDR3 regions. Before sequencing, the PCR products underwent gel purification. In the source study's methods: Across samples, 62 TRBV and 13 to 15 TRBJ segments were identified and used for gene usage analysis of CDR3 amino acid clonotypes. COPE and FqMerger were used to merge the filtered high-quality paired reads into contigs. Contigs were aligned with BLAST to IMGT TRBV, TRBD and TRBJ reference genes, and CDR3 was defined per IMGT. Any clonotype with a frequency above 0.1% was counted as a highly expanded clone. Shannon entropy served as the measure of repertoire diversity, while the Gini coefficient captured V-J evenness. A clonotype was considered public if more than one individual shared it. The public reads were reprocessed in TCRdb via fastp at Q25 and MiXCR, keeping in-frame beta chains. Every CDR3 protein is listed once, alongside the most common genes and DNA of its rows. TCRdb's processing, not the authors' own work, is the source of the V and J calls. Present in this sample are more than 450,000 distinct CDR3 sequences, about 11% of which were seen just once. Jointly, the top ten make up roughly 8.2% of the sample.

Sample time point, as interpreted from the label and publication: newly diagnosed GD, antithyroid drugs for less than 3 months. RNA was extracted from PBMCs in TRIzol for both TCR sequencing and RNA sequencing. The diagnosis of Graves' disease was made according to American Thyroid Association guidelines. Recruitment of patients was carried out at an endocrinology department in Xi'an, China. From each patient, around 9 milliliters of peripheral blood was collected into an EDTA anticoagulant tube. Ficoll Paque Plus density gradient separation was used to isolate PBMCs, and no further T cell sorting was performed. An Agilent 2100 Bioanalyzer and agarose gel were used to check RNA quality, and a NanoDrop 2000 was used to measure RNA concentration. Including the terminal cysteine and phenylalanine, the CDR3 comprises 13 residues. The DNA shown is the 39-base CDR3, in frame from base 1. CDR1 MNHNS and CDR2 SASEGT are derived from the germline V gene. V sheds 7 bases and J sheds 4 bases, leaving 11 bases between their ends.

This same sample was also part of a study on T cells in Graves' hyperthyroidism and ophthalmopathy. The second study, in turn, reports: A patient counted as having stable Graves' hyperthyroidism if no progression to ophthalmopathy occurred over 18 months of follow-up. Hyperthyroidism patients were newly diagnosed, with disease duration under 2 months, and aged 18 to 65 years. Patients with uncontrolled infections, other autoimmune diseases, pregnancy or lactation were excluded. Diagnoses were based on clinical symptoms, serum thyroxine and TRAb, thyroid ultrasound and orbital computed tomography. A first-round RT-PCR of the TCR CDR3 used the HTBI primer set with the Qiagen OneStep RT-PCR kit. Most expanded thyroid clonotypes (frequency above 0.001) were also detected in blood, suggesting blood repertoires may reflect thyroid immune responses. A model built on a 13 V-J signature distinguished ophthalmopathy from stable hyperthyroidism, reaching roughly 88% sensitivity and around 81% specificity in cross-validation and 80%/75% in testing. In validation, progression to ophthalmopathy was predicted by the model with roughly 69% sensitivity and roughly 76% specificity, a median of roughly 6 months before onset. A discovery cohort of approximately 100 patients, about 40 with Graves' ophthalmopathy and over 55 with stable Graves' hyperthyroidism, was used to find distinguishing TCR V-J signatures. Whether ophthalmopathy could be predicted prospectively was tested in an independent validation cohort made up of 18 to 20 hyperthyroidism patients plus 17 patients who later progressed to ophthalmopathy. The 100 or so discovery patients were randomly divided into training and test sets at a 7:3 ratio. Thyroid tissue and blood T-cell repertoires from six Graves' hyperthyroidism patients were also compared in the study. After sampling, hyperthyroidism patients received methimazole starting at 30 mg daily, and ophthalmopathy patients received high-dose intravenous methylprednisolone. Libraries were constructed in a second round of multiplex PCR, after which size selection and purification were performed. Libraries were sequenced paired-end with 100 bp reads on an Illumina HiSeq2000. SOAPnuke was used to process the raw data, with reads discarded if the reads contained adapters or uncalled bases, had a mean Phred below 15, or lacked an exact constant-primer or identifier match. COPE v1.2.5 was used to merge the high-quality paired reads, and each unique nucleotide sequence was defined as a clonotype. MiTCR v1.1 was used to align the clonotypes against IMGT TRBV, TRBD and TRBJ reference segments. Analysis was restricted to V-J combinations with a frequency above 0.0001, which covered about 99% of repertoires. A TCS score was defined as the ratio of F50 (clonal expansion) to E x V (chaos), with BLOSUM62-based TCRdist applied between CDR3 peptides within each V-J. Welch's t-statistics and random forest reduced just over 500 V-J features to some 14, which were used in a naive Bayes classifier (R e1071). Sample size was not statistically predetermined, and investigators were not blinded to group allocation. The paper describes TCR Vbeta CDR3 sequencing of 120 to 150 peripheral blood samples, made up of fewer than 50 ophthalmopathy patients, roughly 72 hyperthyroidism patients and about 17 progressor patients.

Here the sequenced sample was peripheral blood mononuclear cells (PBMCs), taken at new diagnosis, from a patient treated with antithyroid drugs. The source is a woman aged 30 to 39 with Graves disease. Donor details come from another sample of the same person, matched by shared clones. Rearrangement joined TRBV6-1 to TRBJ1-3; the best D guess is TRBD1, with 6 bases matching. The CDR3 region has the sequence CASKRDIGNTIYF. In nucleotides, the sequence is TGTGCCAGCAAGAGGGACATAGGAAACACCATATATTTT.